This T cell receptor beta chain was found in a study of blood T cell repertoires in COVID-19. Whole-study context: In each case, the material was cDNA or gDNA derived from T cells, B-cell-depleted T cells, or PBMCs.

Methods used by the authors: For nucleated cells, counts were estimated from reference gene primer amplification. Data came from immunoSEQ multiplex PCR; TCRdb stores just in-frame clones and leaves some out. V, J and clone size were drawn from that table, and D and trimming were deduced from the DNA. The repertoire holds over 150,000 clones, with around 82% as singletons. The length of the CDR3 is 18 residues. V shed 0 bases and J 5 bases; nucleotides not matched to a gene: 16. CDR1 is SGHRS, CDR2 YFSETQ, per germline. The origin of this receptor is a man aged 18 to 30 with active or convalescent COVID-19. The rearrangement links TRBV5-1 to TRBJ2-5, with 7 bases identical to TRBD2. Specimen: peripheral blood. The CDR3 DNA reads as TGCGCCAGCAGCTTGGGCAGGAGCCTGACTAGCAGGAGGGAGACCCAGTACTTC. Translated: CASSLGRSLTSRRETQYF. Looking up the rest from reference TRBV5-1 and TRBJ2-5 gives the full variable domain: KAGVTQTPRYLIKTRGQQVTLSCSPISGHRSVSWYQQTPGQGLQFLFEYFSETQRNKGNFPGRFSGRQFSNSRSEMNVSTLELGDSALYLCASSLGRSLTSRRETQYFGPGTRLLVL.